These 20 T cell receptor beta chains came from one sample sequenced in a study of T cell changes during pregnancy in multiple sclerosis. This table comes from immunoSEQ multiplex PCR, and its TCRdb copy is limited to in-frame clones, with some not included. Of approximately 79,000 clones listed, approximately 92% were seen once; the top ten hold about 0.22%. The sample in question was CD4+ T cells from peripheral blood mononuclear cells, obtained before pregnancy. These receptors originate from a female donor with multiple sclerosis, enrolled in a pregnancy study.

The chain is built from TRBV12-5 and TRBJ1-2, with D maybe TRBD1 (6 bases). Germline lookup yields CDR1 LGHNT and CDR2 FRNRAP. Trimming pared 1 base from V and 4 bases from J, leaving 16 bases between. The CDR3 extends over 16 amino acids. The CDR3 sequence is CASGLDGAGGLYGYTF. The CDR3 DNA follows: TGTGCTAGTGGTTTGGATGGAGCGGGGGGGCTCTATGGCTACACCTTC.

J is TRBJ1-1 and V is TRBV6-6, with 7 bases aligning to TRBD1. This CDR3 spans 14 amino acids. The germline V gene has CDR1 MNHNY and CDR2 SVGAGI (reference sequence). Germline trimming cut 5 bases from V and 1 base from J; bases unmatched to any gene: 4. This chain's CDR3 is CASSLRGENTEAFF. For the CDR3, the DNA is TGTGCCAGCAGTCTCAGGGGGGAGAACACTGAAGCTTTCTTT.

CDR3 region: CASKYQGLSGNTIYF. The CDR3 coding sequence is TGCGCCAGCAAATATCAGGGCCTCTCTGGAAACACCATATATTTT. The V and J genes are TRBV10-1 and TRBJ1-3; maybe TRBD1 (5 bases). This CDR3 region has 15 residues. CDR1 WNHNN and CDR2 SYGVQD come from the germline V gene (reference sequence). V gave up 7 bases and J gave up 0 bases, with 13 bases separating them.

The chain joins TRBV5-1 to TRBJ2-1, with 9 bases lining up with TRBD2. The CDR3 runs to 14 residues. Germline V lookup: CDR1 SGHRS, CDR2 YFSETQ. Trimming took 8 bases from V and 5 from J; bases not matched to a gene: 8. As DNA, the CDR3 is TGCGCCAGTACGCGGGAGGGCCTCGACAATGAGCAGTTCTTC. As protein: CASTREGLDNEQFF.

The rearrangement joins TRBV27 to TRBJ1-5, with 7 bases lining up with TRBD1. The junction had 16 bases not matched to a gene; V was cut back by 0 bases and J by 5 bases. The CDR3 length is 19 residues. Looked up from germline, CDR1 is MNHEY and CDR2 is SMNVEV (reference sequence). The CDR3 region is CASSLSESPRTGPDQPQHF. The CDR3 DNA is TGTGCCAGCAGTTTATCGGAAAGCCCCAGGACAGGACCGGATCAGCCCCAGCATTTT.

The chain combines TRBV19 with TRBJ2-7, with 8 nucleotides matching TRBD1. Trimming at V came to 4 bases and at J to 1 base, leaving 3 bases not matched to a gene. The CDR3 runs 14 residues. Germline CDR1 is LNHDA and CDR2 is SQIVND (reference sequence). The CDR3 is CASSTRQGSYEQYF. CDR3 bases: TGTGCCAGTAGTACTCGACAGGGGTCCTACGAGCAGTACTTC.

The rearrangement joins TRBV6-5 to TRBJ1-1; 7 bases match TRBD1. V dropped 5 bases and J dropped 10; count of bases not matched to a gene: 13. CDR3 size: 14 residues. From germline, CDR1 is MNHEY and CDR2 SVGAGI. The CDR3 loop reads CASSRATGVAGAFF. As DNA, the CDR3 is TGTGCCAGCAGTCGCGCAACAGGGGTTGCTGGAGCTTTCTTT.

The chain joins TRBV19 to TRBJ2-1, with TRBD2 matching over 8 bases. Germline-derived CDR1 and CDR2 are LNHDA and SQIVND (reference sequence). CDR3 length equals 20 residues. The junction had 19 bases not matched to a gene; V was cut back by 3 bases and J by 3 bases. The CDR3 DNA is TGTGCCAGTAGTATGGGTTCGGGGCTAGCGGGTCCCCTGAACTACAATGAGCAGTTCTTC. Protein product: CASSMGSGLAGPLNYNEQFF.

The chain recombines TRBV7-9 with TRBJ2-5, with D uncertain. Germline assignment: CDR1 SEHNR and CDR2 FQNEAQ (reference sequence). The CDR3 covers 13 residues. Trimming took 1 base from V and 2 from J, leaving 5 bases between them. CDR3 sequence (DNA): TGTGCCAGCAGCTTAGGAGTTCAAGAGACCCAGTACTTC. Its protein is CASSLGVQETQYF.

This chain links TRBV9 with TRBJ1-1; tentatively, D is TRBD1 (6 bases). Trimming removed 0 bases at V and 1 base at J, with 19 bases between. CDR3 length equals 18 residues. Germline loops: CDR1 SGDLS, CDR2 YYNGEE. The CDR3 nucleotides are TGTGCCAGCAGCGTAGCTATCGGGGGGCAGTATCAGAACACTGAAGCTTTCTTT. Amino acids: CASSVAIGGQYQNTEAFF.

The rearrangement links TRBV9 to TRBJ2-1; tentatively, D is TRBD2 (6 bases). V lost 4 bases, J lost 10 bases, and 12 bases lay in between. The CDR3 is made up of 12 amino acids. CDR1 is SGDLS, CDR2 YYNGEE, per germline. In DNA, the CDR3 is TGTGCCAGCAGCACCCATGGGGGGGAGCAGTTCTTC. It is translated as CASSTHGGEQFF.

This clone was seen just once. V gene TRBV15 combines with J gene TRBJ1-1, with D possibly TRBD1 on 6 matching bases. CDR3 length: 14 amino acids. Germline V gene lookup returns CDR1 LNHNV and CDR2 YYDKDF (reference sequence). V lost 1 base and J lost 2, with 8 bases in between. Written as DNA, the CDR3 is TGTGCCACCAGCAGAGGTGGGGGCAACACTGAAGCTTTCTTT. Encoded protein: CATSRGGGNTEAFF. Full variable domain (outside the CDR3, taken from reference TRBV15 and TRBJ1-1): DAMVIQNPRYQVTQFGKPVTLSCSQTLNHNVMYWYQQKSSQAPKLLFHYYDKDFNNEADTPDNFQSRRPNTSFCFLDIRSPGLGDTAMYLCATSRGGGNTEAFFGQGTRLTVV.

The chain uses TRBV4-2 and TRBJ1-2; D is perhaps TRBD1 (6 bases). The CDR3 contains 16 residues. Per germline, CDR1 LGHNA and CDR2 YNFKEQ. Trimming cost V 3 bases and J 1 base, with 15 bases left between them. The CDR3, as DNA: TGTGCCAGCAGCCAGGAGAGGACAGCTTATAACTATGGCTACACCTTC. Amino acid sequence: CASSQERTAYNYGYTF.

This clone occurred once. The chain couples TRBV4-2 to TRBJ1-3, with no clear D. The V and J ends lost 4 bases and 0 bases respectively, with 4 bases between them. This CDR3 contains 13 residues. Germline V gene sequence: CDR1 LGHNA, CDR2 YNFKEQ. The CDR3 here is CASSPSSGNTIYF. CDR3 nucleotide sequence: TGTGCCAGCAGCCCGTCCTCTGGAAACACCATATATTTT.

This clone has only a few counts. The rearrangement links TRBV5-1 to TRBJ2-1; 11 bases match TRBD2. Germline V gives CDR1 SGHRS, CDR2 YFSETQ. CDR3 length equals 14 residues. Germline trimming cut 7 bases from V and 4 bases from J; bases unmatched to any gene: 4. CDR3 in amino acids: CASGPSGGYNEQFF. The CDR3 nucleotides are TGCGCCAGCGGCCCTAGCGGGGGGTACAATGAGCAGTTCTTC.

This chain uses TRBV10-3 with TRBJ1-1; TRBD1 matches 9 bases. The CDR3 has 14 amino acids. Germline V gene data show CDR1 as ENHRY and CDR2 as SYGVKD. The CDR3 reads CASRGQGGKTEAFF. The CDR3 DNA is TGTGCTTCCCGGGGACAGGGAGGTAAGACTGAAGCTTTCTTT.

The chain links TRBV4-1 to TRBJ1-2; D not certain. V was pared by 0 bases and J by 6 bases, with 8 bases between. The CDR3 spans 13 residues. Germline V lookup: CDR1 MGHRA, CDR2 YSYEKL. The CDR3 loop is CASSQDRVHGYTF. The CDR3 DNA follows: TGCGCCAGCAGCCAAGATCGCGTGCATGGCTACACCTTC.

This clone appeared a few times. This sequence joins TRBV30 and TRBJ1-1; tentatively, D is TRBD1 (5 bases). CDR3 length: 11 amino acids. V lost 2 bases and J lost 7, with 8 bases in between. Germline V gene sequence: CDR1 GTSNPN, CDR2 SVGIG (reference sequence). In DNA form, the CDR3 reads TGTGCCTGGAGTCCCGGGGGTGAAGCTTTCTTT. Encoded protein: CAWSPGGEAFF.

The chain couples TRBV5-1 to TRBJ2-1; tentative D call: TRBD2 (5 bases). There are 14 residues in the CDR3. CDR1 and CDR2 from the germline V gene are SGHRS and YFSETQ. Trimming left V 4 bases short and J 2 bases short, with 10 bases between. CDR3: CASSLTGTYNEQFF. CDR3 nucleotide sequence: TGCGCCAGCAGCCTAACGGGAACCTACAATGAGCAGTTCTTC.

The gene calls are TRBV29-1 and TRBJ1-1, with TRBD1 matching over 7 bases. The CDR3 spans 13 residues. V trimming: 7 bases; J trimming: 0 bases; junction bases outside the gene matches: 5. The V gene's germline CDR1 is SQVTM and CDR2 ANQGSEA. The CDR3 nucleotides read TGCAGCGCTACAGGGGACATGAACACTGAAGCTTTCTTT. Its translation is CSATGDMNTEAFF.